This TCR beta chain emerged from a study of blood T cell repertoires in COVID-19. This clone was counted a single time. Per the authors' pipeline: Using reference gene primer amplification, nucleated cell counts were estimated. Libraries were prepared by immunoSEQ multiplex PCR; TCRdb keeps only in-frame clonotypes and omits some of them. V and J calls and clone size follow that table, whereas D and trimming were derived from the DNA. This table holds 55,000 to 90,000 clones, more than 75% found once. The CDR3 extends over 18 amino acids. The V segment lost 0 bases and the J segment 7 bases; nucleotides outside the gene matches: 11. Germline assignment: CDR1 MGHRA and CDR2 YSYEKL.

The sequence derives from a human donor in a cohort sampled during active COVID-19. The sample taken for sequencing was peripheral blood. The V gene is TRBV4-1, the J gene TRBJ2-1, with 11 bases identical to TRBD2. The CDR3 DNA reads TGCGCCAGCAGCCAAGATAGATTAATAGCGGGAGGGCCTAATGAGCAGTTCTTC. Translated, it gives CASSQDRLIAGGPNEQFF.